A single sample is the source of the 20 T cell receptor beta chains below, sequenced in a study of cytomegalovirus exposure and HLA in healthy donors. Primers: 60 Vbeta forward and 13 Jbeta reverse. The method was immunoSEQ multiplex PCR; TCRdb's version includes in-frame clones alone and lacks a portion of them. The data hold more than 75,000 clones, with less than 80% observed a single time. Sequences were obtained from PBMCs. These receptors were taken from a man aged 35 to 55 in good health and CMV-seropositive.

V gene TRBV27 combines with J gene TRBJ2-7; perhaps TRBD2 as D (7 bases). The germline gives CDR1 MNHEY, CDR2 SMNVEV (reference sequence). This CDR3 region has 15 residues. Trimming left V 10 bases short and J 2 bases short, with 21 bases between. The CDR3 protein is CATGARLLATYEQYF. DNA for the CDR3: TGTGCCACAGGGGCCCGACTACTAGCGACCTACGAGCAGTACTTC.

The rearrangement joins TRBV5-4 to TRBJ2-3, with D tentatively TRBD2 (5 bases). Germline CDR1 is SGHNT and CDR2 is YYREEE (reference sequence). This CDR3 has 15 residues. Trimming cost V 2 bases and J 0 bases, with 10 bases left between them. The CDR3 bases are TGTGCCAGCAGCTTACAGCGGCTTAGCACAGATACGCAGTATTTT. It specifies CASSLQRLSTDTQYF.

This rearrangement joins TRBV6-1 to TRBJ2-7; 8 nucleotides agree with TRBD2. V gave up 2 bases and J gave up 6 bases; unmatched junction bases: 6. The length of the CDR3 is 14 residues. Per germline, CDR1 MNHNS and CDR2 SASEGT. CDR3 nucleotides: TGTGCCAGCAGTGAAATTCGGGAGGGCCGCGAGCAGTACTTC. Encoded protein: CASSEIREGREQYF.

This clone has a handful of counts. The rearrangement uses TRBV5-1 and TRBJ2-5, with 11 positions matching TRBD2. Trimming removed 2 bases from V and 0 bases from J; junction bases left unmatched: 3. CDR3 length: 16 residues. The germline CDR1 and CDR2 sequences are SGHRS and YFSETQ. The CDR3 here is CASSFTSGGHQETQYF. DNA of the CDR3: TGCGCCAGCAGCTTTACTAGCGGGGGACACCAAGAGACCCAGTACTTC. The full variable domain, rest sourced from reference TRBV5-1 and TRBJ2-5, is KAGVTQTPRYLIKTRGQQVTLSCSPISGHRSVSWYQQTPGQGLQFLFEYFSETQRNKGNFPGRFSGRQFSNSRSEMNVSTLELGDSALYLCASSFTSGGHQETQYFGPGTRLLVL.

The V call is TRBV2, the J call TRBJ2-7; TRBD1 matches at 10 bases. Germline V gene sequence: CDR1 SNHLY, CDR2 FYNNEI. The CDR3 is 15 amino acids. V was clipped by 3 bases and J by 5 bases; unmatched bases: 7. The DNA for the CDR3 is TGTGCCAGCAGTGATGTCGGGACAGGGGACCACGAGCAGTACTTC. Its protein is CASSDVGTGDHEQYF.

As DNA, the CDR3 is TGTGCCAGCTCACCTGGACTAGCCGTAACCTACGAGCAGTACTTC. Translated, it gives CASSPGLAVTYEQYF. The genes are TRBV18 and TRBJ2-5, with 8 bases lining up with TRBD2. The assigned J gene may be wrong: the sequence end matches TRBJ2-7 better. The CDR3 contains 15 residues. Germline V gene data show CDR1 as KGHSH and CDR2 as LQKENI.

This chain uses TRBV6-5 with TRBJ2-7; 7 bases are shared with TRBD2. Germline assignment: CDR1 MNHEY and CDR2 SVGAGI. Trimming took 0 bases from V and 4 from J; bases not matched to a gene: 6. The length of the CDR3 is 15 residues. The CDR3 loop reads CASSYSASGEYEQYF. CDR3 nucleotides: TGTGCCAGCAGTTACTCGGCTAGCGGAGAATACGAGCAGTACTTC.

The V call is TRBV4-1, the J call TRBJ2-7; D remains unclear. Germline V lookup: CDR1 MGHRA, CDR2 YSYEKL. The CDR3 totals 13 residues. Trimming removed 4 bases at V and 2 bases at J, with 9 bases between. The CDR3 reads CASSRAFPYEQYF. The CDR3 nucleotides are TGCGCCAGCAGCCGCGCCTTCCCCTACGAGCAGTACTTC.

The V call is TRBV28, the J call TRBJ2-2, with 13 positions matching TRBD2. Germline loops: CDR1 MDHEN, CDR2 SYDVKM. CDR3 length equals 19 residues. V shed 7 bases and J 3 bases; nucleotides not matched to a gene: 14. The CDR3 nucleotides read TGTGCCAGCACTAAAACCGGGACTAGCGGGGAGCCGGACACCGGGGAGCTGTTTTTT. Translated: CASTKTGTSGEPDTGELFF. The full variable domain, completed using reference TRBV28 and TRBJ2-2, is DVKVTQSSRYLVKRTGEKVFLECVQDMDHENMFWYRQDPGLGLRLIYFSYDVKMKEKGDIPEGYSVSREKKERFSLILESASTNQTSMYLCASTKTGTSGEPDTGELFFGEGSRLTVL.

The V and J genes are TRBV30 and TRBJ2-1, with TRBD2 as a possible D gene (6 bases). V was clipped by 4 bases and J by 7 bases, with 17 bases between them. The CDR3 covers 14 residues. CDR1 and CDR2 from the germline V gene are GTSNPN and SVGIG (reference sequence). The CDR3 reads CAWTVGSEVNEQFF. CDR3 DNA sequence: TGTGCCTGGACGGTCGGGAGTGAAGTAAATGAGCAGTTCTTC.

About this clone: Different DNA sequences within this sample yield the same CDR3. The chain combines TRBV20-1 with TRBJ2-7; no definite D call. V was cut by 7 bases and J by 0 bases, with 7 bases left in between. The germline V gene encodes CDR1 DFQATT and CDR2 SNEGSKA (reference sequence). This CDR3 has 11 amino acids. The chain's CDR3 is CSGRSSYEQYF. CDR3 DNA: TGCAGTGGACGGAGCTCCTACGAGCAGTACTTC.

The chain's CDR3 is CASSLRQHYGYTF. CDR3 sequence (DNA): TGTGCCAGCAGTTTAAGACAGCACTATGGCTACACCTTC. The chain joins TRBV28 to TRBJ1-2, with D maybe TRBD1 (5 bases). There are 13 residues in the CDR3. Germline CDR1 and CDR2: MDHEN and SYDVKM. Trimming left V 2 bases short and J 3 bases short, with 7 bases between.

This clone was counted only a few times. The CDR3 DNA reads as TGTGCCAGCAGAAGGACCGGGACAGATAATTCACCCCTCCACTTT. Its translation: CASRRTGTDNSPLHF. The chain carries TRBV9 and TRBJ1-6; the match to TRBD1 covers 7 bases. CDR3 size: 15 residues. V was pared by 5 bases and J by 5 bases, with 7 bases of the junction left unmatched. The germline CDR1 and CDR2 sequences are SGDLS and YYNGEE.

The V and J genes are TRBV7-8 and TRBJ1-1, with D perhaps matching TRBD1 (5 bases). V lost 2 bases, J lost 5 bases, and 15 bases lay in between. Germline lookup yields CDR1 SGHVS and CDR2 FQNEAQ. CDR3 length equals 15 residues. CDR3 sequence: CASSLIGGGGTEAFF. The DNA of the CDR3 is TGTGCCAGCAGCTTAATCGGGGGGGGAGGAACTGAAGCTTTCTTT.

This clone has a handful of counts. V usage is TRBV4-1 and J usage is TRBJ2-2; 10 nucleotides agree with TRBD1. J was trimmed by 0 bases and V by 4 bases; bases with no gene match: 2. The CDR3 is 16 residues long. Germline CDR1 reads MGHRA; CDR2 reads YSYEKL. The CDR3 here is CASSRQGAANTGELFF. CDR3 DNA: TGCGCCAGCAGCCGACAGGGGGCGGCGAACACCGGGGAGCTGTTTTTT.

This clone was found once. The genes are TRBV7-3 and TRBJ2-5, with TRBD2 matching over 10 bases. CDR3 length: 17 residues. Germline loops: CDR1 SGHTA, CDR2 FQGTGA. The ends lost 5 bases at V and 7 bases at J; junction bases unmatched: 16. The CDR3 spells CASSQKGGELAGATQYF. The CDR3 nucleotides are TGTGCCAGCAGCCAAAAGGGGGGCGAGCTAGCGGGAGCGACCCAGTACTTC.

The chain is built from TRBV5-6 and TRBJ2-7, with a tentative D call TRBD2 (5 bases). From germline, CDR1 is SGHDT and CDR2 YYEEEE. The CDR3 spans 14 residues. Trimming pared 6 bases from V and 5 bases from J, leaving 18 bases between. CDR3 bases: TGTGCCAGCACCACCCCCCCCGGAGGCGACGAGCAGTACTTC. Its translation: CASTTPPGGDEQYF.

This clone was seen only once. In nucleotides, the CDR3 is TGCGCCAGCAGCCAAGAGGAGGGCACAGATACGCAGTATTTT. Amino acids: CASSQEEGTDTQYF. The chain carries TRBV4-1 and TRBJ2-3, with D possibly TRBD2 on 5 matching bases. CDR1 and CDR2 (germline): MGHRA, YSYEKL. The germline V and J ends were trimmed by 0 bases and 1 base, with 5 bases remaining between them. This CDR3 contains 14 residues.

V usage is TRBV5-1 and J usage is TRBJ1-1; D is possibly TRBD1 (6 bases). This CDR3 is 15 amino acids long. V was trimmed by 0 bases and J by 5 bases, leaving 14 bases between them. Germline V lookup: CDR1 SGHRS, CDR2 YFSETQ. Written as DNA, the CDR3 is TGCGCCAGCAGCTTGGGGGCAGGGGTAGGGACTGAAGCTTTCTTT. It encodes CASSLGAGVGTEAFF.

The genes are TRBV6-5 and TRBJ1-5, with a possible D match to TRBD1 (5 bases). Germline-derived CDR1 and CDR2 are MNHEY and SVGAGI. CDR3 length equals 14 residues. Trimming took 5 bases from V and 4 from J, leaving 12 bases between them. This chain's CDR3 is CASSEGGGNQPQHF. The CDR3 DNA is TGTGCCAGCAGTGAAGGCGGGGGGAATCAGCCCCAGCATTTT.